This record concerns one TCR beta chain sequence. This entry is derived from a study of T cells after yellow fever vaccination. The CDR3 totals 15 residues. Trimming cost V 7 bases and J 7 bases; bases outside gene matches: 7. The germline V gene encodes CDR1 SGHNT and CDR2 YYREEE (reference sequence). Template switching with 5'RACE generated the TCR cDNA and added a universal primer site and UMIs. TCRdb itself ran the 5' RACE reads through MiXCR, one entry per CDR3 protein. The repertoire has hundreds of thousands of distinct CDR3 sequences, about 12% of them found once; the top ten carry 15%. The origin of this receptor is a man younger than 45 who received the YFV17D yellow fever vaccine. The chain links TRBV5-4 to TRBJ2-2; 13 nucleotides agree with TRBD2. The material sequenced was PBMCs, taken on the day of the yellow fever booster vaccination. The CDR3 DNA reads TGTGCCAGCGGGACTAGCGGGAACGGGGTCGGGGAGCTGTTTTTT. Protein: CASGTSGNGVGELFF.